This T cell receptor (beta chain) was observed in a study of OX40 agonist ivuxolimab in advanced cancers. As for the study in general: Among those enrolled, mean age was about 60 years (range about 20 to 79) and 70% to 85% were male. Three partial responders included one hepatocellular carcinoma patient and two cutaneous melanoma patients.

A word on this clone: Its antigen remains unidentified.

Study conclusions and caveats: Researchers report that CD8+ T cells had, on average, more expanded clones than CD4+.

Measured with immunoSEQ multiplex PCR; TCRdb has only the in-frame clones, and not every one. The repertoire holds tens of thousands of clones, with roughly 89% as singletons. V dropped 2 bases and J dropped 6 bases, with 11 bases sitting between them. The CDR3 sequence is 14 residues long. Germline V CDR1 and CDR2: GTSNPN, SVGIG (reference sequence). Exclusion of a patient followed from autoimmune disease history or systemic immunosuppression. The sample here was CD4+ or CD8+ T cells sorted from blood, taken in a trial of the OX40 agonist ivuxolimab. The sequence came from an adult with an advanced solid tumor such as melanoma, head and neck, liver or kidney cancer. The chain recombines TRBV30 with TRBJ1-6; no definite D call. This chain's CDR3 is CAWSWSGTNSPLHF. DNA for the CDR3: TGTGCCTGGAGTTGGTCGGGAACTAATTCACCCCTCCACTTT. Using reference TRBV30 and TRBJ1-6 for the parts outside the CDR3, the full variable domain is SQTIHQWPATLVQPVGSPLSLECTVEGTSNPNLYWYRQAAGRGLQLLFYSVGIGQISSEVPQNLSASRPQDRQFILSSKKLLLSDSGFYLCAWSWSGTNSPLHFGNGTRLTVT.